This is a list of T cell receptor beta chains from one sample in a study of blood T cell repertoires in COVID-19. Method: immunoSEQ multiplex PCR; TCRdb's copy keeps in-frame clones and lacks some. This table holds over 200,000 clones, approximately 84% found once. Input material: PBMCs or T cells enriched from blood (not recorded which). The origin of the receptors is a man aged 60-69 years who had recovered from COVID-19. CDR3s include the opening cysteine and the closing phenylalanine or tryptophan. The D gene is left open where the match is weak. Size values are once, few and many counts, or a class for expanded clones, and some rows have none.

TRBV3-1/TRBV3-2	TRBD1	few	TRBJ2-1	TGTGCCAGCAGCCAAGGGACAGGGGCATTTCGGCAGTTCTTC	CASSQGTGAFRQFF
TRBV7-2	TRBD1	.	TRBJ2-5	TGTGCCAGCAGCTTGGACCCGGGACAGGGGGAGTACTTC	CASSLDPGQGEYF
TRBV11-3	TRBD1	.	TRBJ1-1	TGTGCCAGCAGCCAGAAAAGACAGGGATCCACTGAAGCTTTCTTT	CASSQKRQGSTEAFF
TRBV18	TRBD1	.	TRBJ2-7	TGTGCCAGCTCACCACAGGGACAGGCAGGGTCCGAGCAGTACTTC	CASSPQGQAGSEQYF
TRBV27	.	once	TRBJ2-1	TGTGCCAGCAGTTTACAGGACTACAATGAGCAGTTCTTC	CASSLQDYNEQFF
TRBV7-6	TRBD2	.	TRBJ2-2	TGTGCCAGCAGCCCCTCTTTTGGGACGGGGGGCACCGGGGAGCTGTTTTTT	CASSPSFGTGGTGELFF
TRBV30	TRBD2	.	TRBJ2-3	TGTGCCTGGAGTGTTTTTAGCGGGGGGTGGAGGACAGATACGCAGTATTTT	CAWSVFSGGWRTDTQYF
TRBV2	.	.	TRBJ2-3	TGTGCCAGCAGGATAGCGGTCCCCACAGATACGCAGTATTTT	CASRIAVPTDTQYF
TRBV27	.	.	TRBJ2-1	TGTGCCAGCAGTTCGGGATGGGAGCAGTTCTTC	CASSSGWEQFF
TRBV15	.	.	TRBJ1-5	TGTGCCACCAGCAGGGACAGTAGCAATCAGCCCCAGCATTTT	CATSRDSSNQPQHF
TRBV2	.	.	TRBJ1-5	TGTGCCAGCAGTGAAGGGGGCAGGGGCCCTGAGCATTTT	CASSEGGRGPEHF
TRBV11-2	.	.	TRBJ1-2	TGTGCCAGCAGCTTCCAGGTTCTTGGGGGGTATGGCTACACCTTC	CASSFQVLGGYGYTF
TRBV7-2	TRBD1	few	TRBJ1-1	TGTGCCAGCAGCGTCAGACAGGGTTGGGAAGCTTTCTTT	CASSVRQGWEAFF
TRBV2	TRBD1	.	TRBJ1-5	TGTGCCAGCGGGACAGGGGGTCAGCCCCAGCATTTT	CASGTGGQPQHF
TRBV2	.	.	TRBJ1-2	TGTGCCAGCACCGGAAGGGGCAGGGGTCGAAACTTC	CASTGRGRGRNF
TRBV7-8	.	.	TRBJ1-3	TGTGCCAGCAGCTTCGGACCGACAGACTCTGGAAACACCATATATTTT	CASSFGPTDSGNTIYF
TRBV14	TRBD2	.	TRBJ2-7	TGTGCCAGCAGCCAAGCCTGGACTAGCAGGGACGAGCAGTACTTC	CASSQAWTSRDEQYF
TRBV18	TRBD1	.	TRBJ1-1	TGTGCCAGCTCACCACGACAGGGCGGAGACACTGAAGCTTTCTTT	CASSPRQGGDTEAFF
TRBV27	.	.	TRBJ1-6	TGTGCCAGCAGTCTCAGGGGTGGGGGTAATTCACCCCTCCACTTT	CASSLRGGGNSPLHF
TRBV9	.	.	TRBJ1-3	TGTGCCAGCAGCGTATCTTCAGGCCTCTCTGGAAACACCATATATTTT	CASSVSSGLSGNTIYF
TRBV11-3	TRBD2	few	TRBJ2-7	TGTGCCAGCAGCTCCCGAGGGACTAGCGGGGGGGCCTTCTACGAGCAGTACTTC	CASSSRGTSGGAFYEQYF
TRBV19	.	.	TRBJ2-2	TGTGCCAGTATGGGTAGGCACACGGGCACCGGGGAGCTGTTTTTT	CASMGRHTGTGELFF
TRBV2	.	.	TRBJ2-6	TGTGCCAGCAGCCACAGCTCTGGGGCCAACGTCCTGACTTTC	CASSHSSGANVLTF
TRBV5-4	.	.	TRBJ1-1	TGTGCCAGCAGCTTGGACCGGAGAGAGGCTTTCTTT	CASSLDRREAFF